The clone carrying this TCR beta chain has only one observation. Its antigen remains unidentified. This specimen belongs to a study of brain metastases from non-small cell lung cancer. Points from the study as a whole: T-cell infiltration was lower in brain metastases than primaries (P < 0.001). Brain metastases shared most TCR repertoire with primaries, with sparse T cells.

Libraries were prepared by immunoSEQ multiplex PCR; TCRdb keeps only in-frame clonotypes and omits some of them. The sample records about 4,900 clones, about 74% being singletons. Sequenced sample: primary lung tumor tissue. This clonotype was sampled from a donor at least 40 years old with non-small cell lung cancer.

The CDR3 protein is CASSSGQGATGELFF. DNA for the CDR3: TGTGCCAGCAGCTCGGGACAGGGGGCGACCGGGGAGCTGTTTTTT. The J gene is TRBJ2-2, the V gene TRBV5-4, with 12 nucleotides matching TRBD1. V gave up 3 bases and J gave up 5 bases; unmatched junction bases: 2. The germline CDR1 and CDR2 sequences are SGHNT and YYREEE (reference sequence). The CDR3 has 15 residues.